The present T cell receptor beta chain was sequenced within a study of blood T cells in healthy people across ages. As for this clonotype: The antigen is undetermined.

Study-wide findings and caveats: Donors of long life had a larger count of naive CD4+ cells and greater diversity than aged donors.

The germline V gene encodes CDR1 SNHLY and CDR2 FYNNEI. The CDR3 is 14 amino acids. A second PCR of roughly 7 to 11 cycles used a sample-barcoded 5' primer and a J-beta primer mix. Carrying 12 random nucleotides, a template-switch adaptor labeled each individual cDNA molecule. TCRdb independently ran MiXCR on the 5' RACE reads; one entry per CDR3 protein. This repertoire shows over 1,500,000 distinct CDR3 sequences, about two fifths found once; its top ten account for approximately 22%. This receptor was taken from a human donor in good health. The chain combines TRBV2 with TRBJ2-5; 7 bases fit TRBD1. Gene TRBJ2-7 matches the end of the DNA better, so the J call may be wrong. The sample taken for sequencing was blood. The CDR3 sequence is CASSSGTARYEQYF. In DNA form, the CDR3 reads TGTGCCAGCAGTTCCGGGACAGCGCGGTACGAGCAGTACTTC.